The 20 T cell receptor beta chains given below trace back to one sample, sequenced in a study of Ad26.COV2.S vaccination and SARS-CoV-2 variants. The assay was immunoSEQ multiplex PCR, and TCRdb's table has in-frame clones only and misses some. The data hold fewer than 500,000 clones, with approximately 92% observed a single time. The treatment: 15 to 20 received Ad26.COV2.S at low or high dose, single or two shots; a few received placebo; per-sample allocation not given. All samples were drawn on day 63, counting from the first vaccine or placebo injection. The sequences come from peripheral blood, collected in a trial of Ad26.COV2.S vaccine versus placebo. These receptors all stem from a person aged 18-60 years who received the Ad26.COV2.S COVID-19 vaccine or a placebo.

V usage is TRBV19 and J usage is TRBJ2-1; D assignment may be TRBD1 or TRBD2 (7 bases each). Germline V gives CDR1 LNHDA, CDR2 SQIVND (reference sequence). The CDR3 length is 17 residues. With 7 bases removed from V and 8 bases from J, the gap between germline ends came to 27 bases. CDR3 residues: CASTHSGTASGTHEQFF. In DNA, the CDR3 is TGTGCCAGTACCCACAGCGGGACAGCCTCGGGTACACATGAGCAGTTCTTC.

The chain employs TRBV12-3 or TRBV12-4 and TRBJ2-2; D is unresolved. Trimming left V 4 bases short and J 2 bases short, with 2 bases between. This CDR3 contains 12 residues. The CDR3 is CASSYNTGELFF. Here the CDR3 DNA reads TGTGCCAGCAGTTACAACACCGGGGAGCTGTTTTTT.

CDR3 in amino acids: CASMGQGGTLSGANVLTF. CDR3 nucleotides: TGTGCCAGTATGGGACAGGGAGGCACACTCTCTGGGGCCAACGTCCTGACTTTC. This chain joins TRBV19 and TRBJ2-6; TRBD1 agrees at 9 bases. This CDR3 contains 18 residues. Germline CDR1 is LNHDA and CDR2 is SQIVND (reference sequence). The J segment lost 0 bases and the V segment lost 7 bases, leaving 10 bases of the junction unmatched.

This clone was found a few times. The CDR3 protein is CASSQRLAGRELFF. The CDR3 DNA reads as TGTGCCAGCAGTCAGAGACTAGCGGGACGGGAGCTGTTTTTT. The rearrangement links TRBV7-6 to TRBJ2-2, with 11 bases that match TRBD2. J was trimmed by 9 bases and V by 6 bases; bases with no gene match: 6. The CDR3 totals 14 residues. Germline V gene sequence: CDR1 SGHVS, CDR2 FNYEAQ.

The CDR3 DNA sequence: TGCAGTGCCCGACCCTACAATGAGCAGTTCTTC. Its protein is CSARPYNEQFF. The chain has TRBV20-1 and TRBJ2-1; no definite D call. The V end lost 6 bases, the J end lost 2 bases, and 5 bases lay between the germline ends. Germline CDR1 DFQATT, CDR2 SNEGSKA (reference sequence). The CDR3 loop spans 11 amino acids.

The chain links TRBV28 to TRBJ2-7; D is ambiguous. The CDR3 is 14 residues long. Germline CDR1 is MDHEN and CDR2 is SYDVKM. The V and J ends lost 5 bases and 0 bases respectively, with 11 bases between them. DNA of the CDR3: TGTGCCAGCAGTCCTTTCAGTAGCTCCTACGAGCAGTACTTC. This encodes CASSPFSSSYEQYF.

The CDR3 here is CASSTVAGAGSNIQYF. In nucleotides, the CDR3 is TGTGCCAGCAGCACCGTTGCCGGGGCTGGGTCGAACATTCAGTACTTC. The chain combines TRBV7-2 with TRBJ2-4; possibly TRBD1 or TRBD2 for D (5 bases each). Germline V gene lookup returns CDR1 SGHTA and CDR2 FQGNSA. Trimming removed 5 bases at V and 7 bases at J, with 21 bases between. The length of the CDR3 is 16 residues.

The chain recombines TRBV7-6 with TRBJ2-5; D unclear. The germline V gene has CDR1 SGHVS and CDR2 FNYEAQ. Trimming stripped 2 bases from V and 0 bases from J, with 4 bases between. The CDR3 length is 13 residues. The chain's CDR3 is CASSLQDQETQYF. In DNA, the CDR3 is TGTGCCAGCAGCTTACAGGACCAAGAGACCCAGTACTTC.

This chain uses TRBV18 with TRBJ1-1; D gene ambiguous. Between the trimmed V and J ends, which lost 1 base and 0 bases, there was a span of 12 bases. Germline loops: CDR1 KGHSH, CDR2 LQKENI. The CDR3 length is 16 residues. For the CDR3, the DNA is TGTGCCAGCTCACCACTACCAGGAGCCATGAACACTGAAGCTTTCTTT. This encodes CASSPLPGAMNTEAFF. Based on the CDR3 plus reference TRBV18 and TRBJ1-1, the full variable domain is NAGVMQNPRHLVRRRGQEARLRCSPMKGHSHVYWYRQLPEEGLKFMVYLQKENIIDESGMPKERFSAEFPKEGPSILRIQQVVRGDSAAYFCASSPLPGAMNTEAFFGQGTRLTVV.

The rearrangement joins TRBV20-1 to TRBJ2-1, with D perhaps TRBD1 or TRBD2 (5 bases each). The V gene's germline CDR1 is DFQATT and CDR2 SNEGSKA (reference sequence). With 5 bases removed from V and 10 bases from J, the gap between germline ends came to 12 bases. The CDR3 has 11 residues. CDR3 region: CSAGDAKEQFF. The CDR3 bases are TGCAGTGCTGGGGACGCCAAGGAGCAGTTCTTC.

The rearrangement joins TRBV2 to TRBJ2-7; 8 bases match TRBD2. CDR3 size: 14 residues. V lost 2 bases to trimming and J lost 7 bases; unmatched junction nucleotides: 7. From germline, CDR1 is SNHLY and CDR2 FYNNEI. The CDR3 loop is CASSEFSGGWEQYF. CDR3 DNA sequence: TGTGCCAGCAGTGAATTCAGCGGGGGCTGGGAGCAGTACTTC.

The CDR3 DNA reads as TGTGCCAGCAGCTTGGTTCCTGCCGGACAGGGAATTTGGGGCTACACCTTC. Translation gives CASSLVPAGQGIWGYTF. This chain uses TRBV5-5 with TRBJ1-2; 8 nucleotides align to TRBD1. The CDR3 has 17 residues. J was trimmed by 8 bases and V by 0 bases; bases with no gene match: 15. Per germline, CDR1 SGHKS and CDR2 YYEKEE (reference sequence).

The rearrangement uses TRBV5-4 and TRBJ1-6; 9 nucleotides align to TRBD1. Germline trimming cut 2 bases from V and 8 bases from J; bases unmatched to any gene: 2. The CDR3 runs 14 residues. Germline V gene lookup returns CDR1 SGHNT and CDR2 YYREEE (reference sequence). The CDR3 here is CASSLDRGYSPLHF. In DNA form, the CDR3 reads TGTGCCAGCAGCTTAGACAGGGGGTATTCACCCCTCCACTTT.

This chain links TRBV4-3 with TRBJ2-7, with 9 positions matching TRBD1. Germline V gene data show CDR1 as LGHNA and CDR2 as YSLEER. The CDR3 contains 15 residues. The V segment lost 0 bases and the J segment 3 bases; nucleotides outside the gene matches: 3. CDR3 coding DNA: TGCGCCAGCAGCCAAGATTCGGGACAGGGCTACGAGCAGTACTTC. Translating gives CASSQDSGQGYEQYF.

The rearrangement uses TRBV6-6 and TRBJ2-1; 11 bases map to TRBD2. Germline assignment: CDR1 MNHNY and CDR2 SVGAGI (reference sequence). The V and J ends lost 3 bases and 7 bases, in that order; junction bases with no gene match: 8. This CDR3 comprises 16 residues. The CDR3 DNA is TGTGCCAGCAGTTATACCATAGCGGGAGGGGGGAATGAGCAGTTCTTC. Translation: CASSYTIAGGGNEQFF.

The chain links TRBV15 to TRBJ2-1; D uncertain. The CDR3 length is 13 residues. Germline V gene sequence: CDR1 LNHNV, CDR2 YYDKDF (reference sequence). The V end lost 2 bases, the J end lost 10 bases, and 12 bases lay between the germline ends. The chain's CDR3 is CATSRPPVGEQFF. CDR3 nucleotide sequence: TGTGCCACCAGCAGACCCCCGGTTGGGGAGCAGTTCTTC.

J is TRBJ2-1 and V is TRBV5-1; D might be TRBD2 (6 bases). V gave up 3 bases and J gave up 9 bases, with 10 bases separating them. Germline V lookup: CDR1 SGHRS, CDR2 YFSETQ. The CDR3 covers 12 residues. In DNA, the CDR3 is TGCGCCAGCAGCTCAACGGGGGTTGAGCAGTTCTTC. Its protein product is CASSSTGVEQFF.

The table lists this clone with a few counts. This chain uses TRBV10-3 with TRBJ1-5; 9 bases align to TRBD1. The CDR3 loop spans 15 amino acids. Trimming took 8 bases from V and 0 from J; bases not matched to a gene: 5. Germline lookup yields CDR1 ENHRY and CDR2 SYGVKD. CDR3 DNA sequence: TGTGCCATCGGACAGGGGACAAATAGCAATCAGCCCCAGCATTTT. Translating gives CAIGQGTNSNQPQHF.

The genes are TRBV11-3 and TRBJ2-3; no firm D call. The germline V gene encodes CDR1 SGHNT and CDR2 YENEEA. The CDR3 is 13 residues long. V was cut by 4 bases and J by 4 bases, with 9 bases left in between. The CDR3, as DNA: TGTGCCAGCAGCTCCCTCCCCTCAGATACGCAGTATTTT. Its translation is CASSSLPSDTQYF.

The rearrangement joins TRBV7-2 to TRBJ2-7; D gene ambiguous. V lost 2 bases, J lost 3 bases, and 11 bases lay in between. From germline, CDR1 is SGHTA and CDR2 FQGNSA. The CDR3 sequence is 14 residues long. The CDR3 DNA reads as TGTGCCAGCAGCTTATTAGTCAATAACTACGAGCAGTACTTC. Translation gives CASSLLVNNYEQYF.